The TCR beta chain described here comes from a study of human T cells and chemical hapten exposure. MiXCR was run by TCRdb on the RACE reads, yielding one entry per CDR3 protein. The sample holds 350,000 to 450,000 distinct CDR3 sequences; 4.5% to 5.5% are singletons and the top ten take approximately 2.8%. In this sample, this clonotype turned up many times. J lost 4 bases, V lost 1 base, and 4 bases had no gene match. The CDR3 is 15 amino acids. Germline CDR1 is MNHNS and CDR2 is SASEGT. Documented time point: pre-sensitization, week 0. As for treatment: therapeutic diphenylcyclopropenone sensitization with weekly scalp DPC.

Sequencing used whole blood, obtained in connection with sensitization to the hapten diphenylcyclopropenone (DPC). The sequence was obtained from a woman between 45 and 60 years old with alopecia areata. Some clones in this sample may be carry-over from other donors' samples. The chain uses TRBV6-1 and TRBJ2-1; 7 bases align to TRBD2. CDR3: CASSEVGGYYNEQFF. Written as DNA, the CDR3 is TGTGCCAGCAGTGAAGTGGGGGGGTATTACAATGAGCAGTTCTTC.